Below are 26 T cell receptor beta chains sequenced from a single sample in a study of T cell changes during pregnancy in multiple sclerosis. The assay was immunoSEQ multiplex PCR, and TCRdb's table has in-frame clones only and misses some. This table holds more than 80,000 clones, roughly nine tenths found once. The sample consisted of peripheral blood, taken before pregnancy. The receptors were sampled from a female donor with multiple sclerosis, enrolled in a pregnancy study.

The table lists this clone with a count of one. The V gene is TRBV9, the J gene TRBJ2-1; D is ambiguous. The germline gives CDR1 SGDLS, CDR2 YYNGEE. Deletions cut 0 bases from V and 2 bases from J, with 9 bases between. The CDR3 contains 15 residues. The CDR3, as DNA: TGTGCCAGCAGCGTAGGGGCCACCACCTACAATGAGCAGTTCTTC. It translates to CASSVGATTYNEQFF.

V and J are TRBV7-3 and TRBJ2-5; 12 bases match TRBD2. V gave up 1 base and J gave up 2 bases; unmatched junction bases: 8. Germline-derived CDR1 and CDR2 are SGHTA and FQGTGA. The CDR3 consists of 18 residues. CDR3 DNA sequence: TGTGCCAGCAGCTTAAGGGCTAGCGGGAGGGGACTACAAGAGACCCAGTACTTC. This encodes CASSLRASGRGLQETQYF.

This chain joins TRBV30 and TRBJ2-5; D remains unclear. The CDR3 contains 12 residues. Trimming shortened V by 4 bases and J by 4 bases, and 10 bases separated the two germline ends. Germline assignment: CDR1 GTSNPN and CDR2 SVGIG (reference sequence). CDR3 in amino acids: CAWTNYGETQYF. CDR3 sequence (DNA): TGTGCCTGGACGAACTACGGAGAGACCCAGTACTTC.

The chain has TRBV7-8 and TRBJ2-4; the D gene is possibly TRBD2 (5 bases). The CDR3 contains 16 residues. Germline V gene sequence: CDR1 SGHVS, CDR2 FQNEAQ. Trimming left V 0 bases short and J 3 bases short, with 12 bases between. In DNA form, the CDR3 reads TGTGCCAGCAGCTTAGCGCTCTCAGGAGGCAAAAACATTCAGTACTTC. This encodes CASSLALSGGKNIQYF.

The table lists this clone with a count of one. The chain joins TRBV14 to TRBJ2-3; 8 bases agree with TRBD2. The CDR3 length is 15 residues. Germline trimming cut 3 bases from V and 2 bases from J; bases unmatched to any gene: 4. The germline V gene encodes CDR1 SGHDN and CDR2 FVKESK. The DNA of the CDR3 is TGTGCCAGCAGCCATCGGGGGGGCACCACAGATACGCAGTATTTT. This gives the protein CASSHRGGTTDTQYF.

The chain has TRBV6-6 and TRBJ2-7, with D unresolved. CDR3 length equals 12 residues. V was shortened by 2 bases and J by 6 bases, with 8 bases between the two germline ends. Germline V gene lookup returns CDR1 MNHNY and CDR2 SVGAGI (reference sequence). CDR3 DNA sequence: TGTGCCAGCAGTTACGGCTCCCTCGAGCAGTACTTC. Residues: CASSYGSLEQYF.

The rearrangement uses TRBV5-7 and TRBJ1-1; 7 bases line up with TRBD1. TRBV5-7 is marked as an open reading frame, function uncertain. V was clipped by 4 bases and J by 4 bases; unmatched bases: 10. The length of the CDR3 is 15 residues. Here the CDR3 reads CASSVTGEARTEAFF. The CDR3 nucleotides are TGTGCCAGCAGCGTAACAGGGGAGGCTCGCACTGAAGCTTTCTTT.

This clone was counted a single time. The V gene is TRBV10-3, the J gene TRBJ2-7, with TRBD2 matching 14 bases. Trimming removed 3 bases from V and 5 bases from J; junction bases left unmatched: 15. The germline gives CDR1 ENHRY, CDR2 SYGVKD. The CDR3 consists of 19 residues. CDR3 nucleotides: TGTGCCATCAGTGACCCAGGGACTAGCGGGAGTTGGAATGTAGACGAGCAGTACTTC. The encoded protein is CAISDPGTSGSWNVDEQYF.

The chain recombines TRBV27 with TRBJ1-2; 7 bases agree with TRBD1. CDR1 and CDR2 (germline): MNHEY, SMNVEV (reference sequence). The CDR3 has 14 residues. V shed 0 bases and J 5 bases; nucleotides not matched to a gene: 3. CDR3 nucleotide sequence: TGTGCCAGCAGTTTATCAGGGGGCGTGTATGGCTACACCTTC. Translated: CASSLSGGVYGYTF.

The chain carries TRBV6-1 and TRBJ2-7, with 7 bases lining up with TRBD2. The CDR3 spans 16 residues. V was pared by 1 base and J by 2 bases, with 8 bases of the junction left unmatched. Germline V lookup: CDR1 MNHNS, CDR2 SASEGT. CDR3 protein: CASSEVASGPTYEQYF. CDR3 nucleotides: TGTGCCAGCAGTGAAGTGGCTAGCGGACCAACCTACGAGCAGTACTTC.

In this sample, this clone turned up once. Written as DNA, the CDR3 is TGCGCCAGCAGTGAAGGACCGGAGGGCGCCTTCTCTGGAAACACCATATATTTT. It is translated as CASSEGPEGAFSGNTIYF. The chain is built from TRBV10-1 and TRBJ1-3; D unresolved. The CDR3 has 18 residues. V lost 3 bases and J lost 0, with 18 bases in between. CDR1 is WNHNN and CDR2 is SYGVQD in the germline V gene (reference sequence).

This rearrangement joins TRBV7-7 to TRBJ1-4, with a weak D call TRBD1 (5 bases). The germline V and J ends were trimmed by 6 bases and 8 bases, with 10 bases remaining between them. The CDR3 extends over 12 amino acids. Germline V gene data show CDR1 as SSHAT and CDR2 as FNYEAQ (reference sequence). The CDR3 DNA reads TGTGCCAGCAGAGCCGGGGGAGAAAAACTGTTTTTT. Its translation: CASRAGGEKLFF. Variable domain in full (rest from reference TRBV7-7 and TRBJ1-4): GAGVSQSPRYKVTKRGQDVTLRCDPISSHATLYWYQQALGQGPEFLTYFNYEAQPDKSGLPSDRFSAERPEGSISTLTIQRTEQRDSAMYRCASRAGGEKLFFGSGTQLSVL.

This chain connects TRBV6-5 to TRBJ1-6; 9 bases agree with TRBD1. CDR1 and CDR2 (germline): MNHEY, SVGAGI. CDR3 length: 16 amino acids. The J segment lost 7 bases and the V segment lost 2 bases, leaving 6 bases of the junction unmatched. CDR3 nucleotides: TGTGCCAGCAGTTACCATGTTGGGACAGGGAATTCACCCCTCCACTTT. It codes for CASSYHVGTGNSPLHF.

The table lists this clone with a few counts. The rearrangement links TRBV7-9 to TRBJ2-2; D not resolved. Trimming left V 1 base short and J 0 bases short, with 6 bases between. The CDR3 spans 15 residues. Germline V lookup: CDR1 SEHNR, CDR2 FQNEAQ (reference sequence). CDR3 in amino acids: CASSLVQTNTGELFF. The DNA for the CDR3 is TGTGCCAGCAGCTTAGTACAGACGAACACCGGGGAGCTGTTTTTT.

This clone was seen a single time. Written as DNA, the CDR3 is TGTGCCAGCAGCTTAGATCAGGTTGGGGAGCTGTTTTTT. It specifies CASSLDQVGELFF. V usage is TRBV11-3 and J usage is TRBJ2-2, with D unclear. V was pared by 0 bases and J by 8 bases, with 7 bases between. This CDR3 comprises 13 residues. CDR1 and CDR2 from the germline V gene are SGHNT and YENEEA.

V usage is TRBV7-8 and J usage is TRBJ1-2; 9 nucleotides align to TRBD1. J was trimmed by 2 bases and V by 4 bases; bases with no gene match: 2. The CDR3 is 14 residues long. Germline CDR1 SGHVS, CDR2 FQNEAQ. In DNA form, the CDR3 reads TGTGCCAGCAGCTACACAGGGGGCAACTATGGCTACACCTTC. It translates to CASSYTGGNYGYTF.

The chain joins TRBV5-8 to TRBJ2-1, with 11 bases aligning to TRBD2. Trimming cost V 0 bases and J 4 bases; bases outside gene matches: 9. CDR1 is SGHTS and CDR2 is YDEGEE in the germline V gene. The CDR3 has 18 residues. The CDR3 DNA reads TGTGCCAGCAGCTTGGAGGCTAGCGGGGGGCAATTATACAATGAGCAGTTCTTC. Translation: CASSLEASGGQLYNEQFF. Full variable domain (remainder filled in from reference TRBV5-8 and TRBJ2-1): EAGVTQSPTHLIKTRGQQATLRCSPISGHTSVYWYQQALGLGLQFLLWYDEGEERNRGNFPPRFSGRQFPNYSSELNVNALELEDSALYLCASSLEASGGQLYNEQFFGPGTRLTVL.

The CDR3 region has the DNA TGTGCCAGCAGCCAGGGGGTGAATCAGCCCCAGCATTTT. Translated: CASSQGVNQPQHF. The rearrangement links TRBV6-5 to TRBJ1-5; TRBD1 aligns across 7 bases. The CDR3 is 13 residues long. CDR1 and CDR2 (germline): MNHEY, SVGAGI. Trimming at V came to 6 bases and at J to 4 bases, leaving 3 bases not matched to a gene.

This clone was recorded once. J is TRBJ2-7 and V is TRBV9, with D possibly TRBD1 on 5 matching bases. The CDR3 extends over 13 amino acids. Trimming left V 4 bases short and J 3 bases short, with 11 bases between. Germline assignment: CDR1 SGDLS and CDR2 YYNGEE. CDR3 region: CASSKDTDYEQYF. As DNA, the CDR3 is TGTGCCAGCAGCAAGGACACAGACTACGAGCAGTACTTC.

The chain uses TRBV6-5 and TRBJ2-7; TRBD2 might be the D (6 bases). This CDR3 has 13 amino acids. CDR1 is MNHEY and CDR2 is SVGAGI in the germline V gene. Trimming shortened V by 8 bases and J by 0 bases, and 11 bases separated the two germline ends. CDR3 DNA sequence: TGTGCCAGCGGGACTCCGAGCTCCTACGAGCAGTACTTC. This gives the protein CASGTPSSYEQYF.

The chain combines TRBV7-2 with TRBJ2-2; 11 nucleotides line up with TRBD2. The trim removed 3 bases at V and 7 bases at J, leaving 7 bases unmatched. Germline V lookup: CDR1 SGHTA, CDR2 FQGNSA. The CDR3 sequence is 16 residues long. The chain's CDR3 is CASSFGTSGPYGELFF. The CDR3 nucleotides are TGTGCCAGCAGCTTTGGGACTAGCGGACCCTACGGGGAGCTGTTTTTT.

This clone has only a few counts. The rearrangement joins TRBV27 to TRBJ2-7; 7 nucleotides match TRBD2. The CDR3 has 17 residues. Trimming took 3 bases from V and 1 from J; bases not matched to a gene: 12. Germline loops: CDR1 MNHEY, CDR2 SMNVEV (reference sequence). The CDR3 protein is CASSFFFSWTRSYEQYF. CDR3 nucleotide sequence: TGTGCCAGCAGTTTCTTCTTCTCATGGACTAGATCCTACGAGCAGTACTTC.

The CDR3 protein is CASSGMDRGIGTQYF. Written as DNA, the CDR3 is TGTGCCAGCAGTGGAATGGACAGGGGGATCGGTACGCAGTATTTT. The chain combines TRBV28 with TRBJ2-3; 10 nucleotides line up with TRBD1. V was clipped by 5 bases and J by 8 bases; unmatched bases: 10. The CDR3 totals 15 residues. Germline V gene sequence: CDR1 MDHEN, CDR2 SYDVKM.

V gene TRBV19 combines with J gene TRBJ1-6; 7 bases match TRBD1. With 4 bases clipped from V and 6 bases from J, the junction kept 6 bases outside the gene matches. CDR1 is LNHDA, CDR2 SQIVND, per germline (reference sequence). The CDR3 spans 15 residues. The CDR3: CASSKSGGRNSPLHF. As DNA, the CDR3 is TGTGCCAGTAGTAAGTCAGGGGGTCGTAATTCACCCCTCCACTTT.

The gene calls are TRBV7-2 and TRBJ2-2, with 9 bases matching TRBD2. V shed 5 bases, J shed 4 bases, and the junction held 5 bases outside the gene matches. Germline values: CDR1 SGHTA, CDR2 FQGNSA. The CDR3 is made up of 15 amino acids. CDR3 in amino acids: CASSLSGGLTGELFF. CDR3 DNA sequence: TGTGCCAGCAGCCTTAGCGGGGGTCTCACCGGGGAGCTGTTTTTT.

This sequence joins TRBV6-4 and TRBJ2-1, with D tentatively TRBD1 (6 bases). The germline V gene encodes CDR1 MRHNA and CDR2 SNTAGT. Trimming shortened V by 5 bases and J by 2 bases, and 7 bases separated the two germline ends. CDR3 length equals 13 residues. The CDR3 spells CASSQGPYNEQFF. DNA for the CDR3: TGTGCCAGCAGTCAGGGGCCCTACAATGAGCAGTTCTTC.